This T cell receptor beta chain is drawn from a study of persistence of HIV-infected CD4 T cells. Background on the study: A couple of participants gave one leukapheresis sample; others gave up to about 180 mL blood repeatedly.

Anti-CD3/anti-CD28 beads served as a nonspecific positive control stimulus. Responding CD4+ T cells were sorted by upregulation of both CD40 ligand and CD69. Inclusion required CMV-positive serology and CD4+ counts above 400 cells/uL. Turning to this clone: Its antigen is not identified.

CDR1 and CDR2 (germline): LGHDT, YNNKEL (reference sequence). CDR3 length equals 16 residues. The trim removed 7 bases at V and 7 bases at J, leaving 14 bases unmatched. Study results and caveats: TCRbeta richness was lower in CMV- and Gag-responding cells than in anti-CD3/anti-CD28-responding cells. TCR analyses could not target the rare provirus-carrying CMV-responding cells.

Sequencing used immunoSEQ version 4 in survey mode. The data were produced by immunoSEQ multiplex PCR, yet TCRdb's version contains in-frame clones alone and is incomplete. The data contain 35,000 to 50,000 clones, approximately 90% of them singletons. Here the sequenced sample was CD4+ T cells sorted from PBMCs after approximately 18-hour stimulation, taken from a patient who received antiretroviral therapy. The chain uses TRBV3-1 (or the pseudogene TRBV3-2) and TRBJ2-1; TRBD1 agrees at 9 bases. The clonotype comes from an adult man with HIV who was CMV-seropositive. This chain's CDR3 is CASTKSEGQGANEQFF. CDR3 coding DNA: TGTGCCAGCACCAAGAGCGAGGGACAGGGTGCAAATGAGCAGTTCTTC.